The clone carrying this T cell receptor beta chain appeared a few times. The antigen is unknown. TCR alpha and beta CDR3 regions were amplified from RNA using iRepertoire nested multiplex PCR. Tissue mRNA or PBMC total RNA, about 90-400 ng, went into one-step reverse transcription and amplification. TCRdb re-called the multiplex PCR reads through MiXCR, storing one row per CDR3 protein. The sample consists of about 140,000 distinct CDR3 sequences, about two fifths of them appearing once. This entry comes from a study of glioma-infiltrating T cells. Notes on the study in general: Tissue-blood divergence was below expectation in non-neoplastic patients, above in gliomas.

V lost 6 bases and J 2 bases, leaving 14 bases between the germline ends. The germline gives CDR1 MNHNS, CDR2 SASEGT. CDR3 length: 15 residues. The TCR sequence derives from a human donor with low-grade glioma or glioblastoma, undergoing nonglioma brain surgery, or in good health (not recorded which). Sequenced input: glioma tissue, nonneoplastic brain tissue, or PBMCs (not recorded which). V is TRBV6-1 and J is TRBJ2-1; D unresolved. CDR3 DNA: TGTGCCAGCAGGCCCCGGATGGGTACCTACAATGAGCAGTTCTTC. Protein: CASRPRMGTYNEQFF.